The 17 T cell receptor beta chains below come from one sample, sequenced in a study of T cells in Graves' hyperthyroidism and ophthalmopathy. Amplification of TCR beta CDR3 regions used RNA as the template. When the TCR CDR3 underwent first-round RT-PCR, the HTBI primer set was used. TCRdb reprocessed the multiplex PCR reads with MiXCR, giving one entry per CDR3 protein. The table has over 300,000 distinct CDR3 sequences, around 14% seen once. The sample taken for sequencing was blood. The receptors shown here come from a woman aged 55-70 years with Graves' hyperthyroidism.

There are many counts of this clonotype. V and J are TRBV7-9 and TRBJ1-2, with a weak D call TRBD1 (6 bases). V was pared by 1 base and J by 4 bases, with 13 bases between. This CDR3 contains 15 residues. Germline lookup yields CDR1 SEHNR and CDR2 FQNEAQ (reference sequence). CDR3 bases: TGTGCCAGCAGCTTAGGGCCGGGGGCCTCCTATGGCTACACCTTC. It codes for CASSLGPGASYGYTF.

There are a few counts of this clonotype. This chain connects TRBV7-9 to TRBJ1-6; TRBD1 might be the D (6 bases). V was shortened by 5 bases and J by 7 bases, with 15 bases between the two germline ends. CDR1 is SEHNR, CDR2 FQNEAQ, per germline (reference sequence). There are 15 residues in the CDR3. The CDR3 nucleotides read TGTGCCAGCAGCACCCACAGGGCCGAAAATTCACCCCTCCACTTT. It is translated as CASSTHRAENSPLHF.

This clonotype was recorded many times. This CDR3 is CSARKQLAGVSYNEQFF. The CDR3 DNA sequence: TGCAGTGCTAGAAAGCAACTAGCGGGGGTCTCCTACAATGAGCAGTTCTTC. V usage is TRBV20-1 and J usage is TRBJ2-1; TRBD2 agrees at 11 bases. There are 17 residues in the CDR3. The trim removed 2 bases at V and 0 bases at J, leaving 6 bases unmatched. Germline V gene lookup returns CDR1 DFQATT and CDR2 SNEGSKA (reference sequence).

This clonotype was seen many times. This chain uses TRBV5-1 with TRBJ2-7; D may be TRBD2 (6 bases). CDR3 size: 14 residues. In germline, CDR1 is SGHRS, CDR2 YFSETQ. The germline V and J ends were trimmed by 0 bases and 3 bases, with 10 bases remaining between them. CDR3 in DNA: TGCGCCAGCAGCTTGGTTCCGGGGGACTACGAGCAGTACTTC. Protein product: CASSLVPGDYEQYF.

This clonotype was seen repeatedly, ten times or more. This rearrangement joins TRBV7-2 to TRBJ2-7, with a possible D match to TRBD1 (6 bases). Trimming shortened V by 3 bases and J by 1 base, and 13 bases separated the two germline ends. Looked up from germline, CDR1 is SGHTA and CDR2 is FQGNSA. The CDR3 is made up of 15 amino acids. The CDR3, as DNA: TGTGCCAGCAGCTTGGACAGCTTAGCTTCCTACGAGCAGTACTTC. This encodes CASSLDSLASYEQYF.

This clonotype was detected ten times or more. The CDR3 DNA follows: TGTGCCTGGATTCCTAGCGGGTTCTACGAGCAGTACTTC. Translated: CAWIPSGFYEQYF. The V call is TRBV30, the J call TRBJ2-7; 8 nucleotides agree with TRBD2. The trim removed 4 bases at V and 3 bases at J, leaving 5 bases unmatched. CDR1 is GTSNPN and CDR2 is SVGIG in the germline V gene (reference sequence). The CDR3 runs to 13 residues.

This clonotype was observed a handful of times. V gene TRBV20-1 combines with J gene TRBJ2-3; a possible D gene is TRBD2 (6 bases). The V end lost 0 bases, the J end lost 4 bases, and 11 bases lay between the germline ends. CDR1 and CDR2 (germline): DFQATT, SNEGSKA (reference sequence). This CDR3 is 14 amino acids long. CDR3 nucleotides: TGCAGTGCTAGAGAGTTGGCGGGGTCAGATACGCAGTATTTT. Protein sequence: CSARELAGSDTQYF.

The CDR3 nucleotides read TGTGCCAGCAGAGAACCTTTTGGCTCTGGGGCCAACGTCCTGACTTTC. As protein: CASREPFGSGANVLTF. This chain joins TRBV7-9 and TRBJ2-6; D is ambiguous. CDR1 is SEHNR, CDR2 FQNEAQ, per germline (reference sequence). The CDR3 runs to 16 residues. The V and J ends lost 6 bases and 0 bases respectively, with 12 bases between them.

This clonotype occurred many times. The gene calls are TRBV30 and TRBJ1-5; D unclear. V gave up 3 bases and J gave up 7 bases, with 13 bases separating them. CDR1 is GTSNPN, CDR2 SVGIG, per germline (reference sequence). This CDR3 is built from 13 residues. The CDR3 coding sequence is TGTGCCTGGAGCGCCAACGGTCGGCAGCCCCAGCATTTT. Translation gives CAWSANGRQPQHF.

This clonotype has a handful of counts. The chain couples TRBV3-1 to TRBJ2-7; TRBD1 might be the D (7 bases). CDR1 and CDR2 (germline): LGHDT, YNNKEL (reference sequence). V was trimmed by 4 bases and J by 2 bases, leaving 18 bases between them. This CDR3 is 16 amino acids long. CDR3 sequence: CASSRGLAGGPYEQYF. The CDR3 region has the DNA TGTGCCAGCAGCCGAGGCTTGGCAGGGGGGCCCTACGAGCAGTACTTC.

This clonotype was found many times. The genes are TRBV7-2 and TRBJ2-1, with D maybe TRBD1 (6 bases). V was clipped by 1 base and J by 1 base, with 17 bases between them. Looked up from germline, CDR1 is SGHTA and CDR2 is FQGNSA. This CDR3 is 18 amino acids long. CDR3 sequence reads: CASSLEAGAPTSYNEQFF. For the CDR3, the DNA is TGTGCCAGCAGCTTAGAAGCAGGGGCGCCTACATCCTACAATGAGCAGTTCTTC.

This clonotype has at least ten counts. J is TRBJ2-7 and V is TRBV29-1, with TRBD2 matching 11 bases. The CDR3 sequence is 15 residues long. CDR1 is SQVTM and CDR2 is ANQGSEA in the germline V gene. The V segment lost 6 bases and the J segment 1 base; nucleotides outside the gene matches: 8. CDR3: CSVAGLAGPSYEQYF. DNA of the CDR3: TGCAGCGTGGCCGGACTAGCGGGCCCATCCTACGAGCAGTACTTC.

This clonotype was counted many times. The genes are TRBV20-1 and TRBJ2-3, with 11 bases matching TRBD2. Germline loops: CDR1 DFQATT, CDR2 SNEGSKA (reference sequence). With V trimmed by 1 base and J by 4 bases, 7 bases remained unmatched. The CDR3 is 16 amino acids. For the CDR3, the DNA is TGCAGTGCTAGAGTCTCCGCTAGCGGGAGGCCAGATACGCAGTATTTT. Translation gives CSARVSASGRPDTQYF.

This clonotype occurred once. A much larger clone lies a single base off, so this may be a read error. The chain employs TRBV18 and TRBJ1-1, with unresolved D. Germline CDR1 reads KGHSH; CDR2 reads LQKENI. This CDR3 has 12 residues. DNA for the CDR3: TGTGGCAGCTCACCACTGGCGGAAGGAGCTTTCTTT. As protein: CGSSPLAEGAFF.

This clonotype was seen repeatedly, ten times or more. This chain links TRBV7-2 with TRBJ2-1, with 8 bases matching TRBD2. The CDR3 length is 14 residues. The V and J ends lost 5 bases and 5 bases, in that order; junction bases with no gene match: 5. Germline loops: CDR1 SGHTA, CDR2 FQGNSA. CDR3 DNA: TGTGCCAGCAGCCGATCGGGGGGGGACAATGAGCAGTTCTTC. Amino acid sequence: CASSRSGGDNEQFF.

This clonotype has at least ten counts. J is TRBJ2-3 and V is TRBV10-3; D possibly corresponds to TRBD1 (6 bases). Between the trimmed V and J ends, which lost 4 bases and 3 bases, there was a span of 8 bases. Germline V gene sequence: CDR1 ENHRY, CDR2 SYGVKD. CDR3 length: 13 amino acids. The CDR3 is CAISGGTTDTQYF. For the CDR3, the DNA is TGTGCCATCAGTGGGGGGACAACAGATACGCAGTATTTT.

The rearrangement joins TRBV5-8 to TRBJ1-1; 7 bases are a match to TRBD1. Germline lookup yields CDR1 SGHTS and CDR2 YDEGEE. The CDR3 loop spans 14 amino acids. Unmatched junction bases numbered 6, after V lost 5 bases and J lost 2 bases. The CDR3 DNA sequence: TGTGCCAGCAGAAGAGACAGGGCTAACACTGAAGCTTTCTTT. Residues: CASRRDRANTEAFF.